These 10 T cell receptor beta chains came from one sample sequenced in a study of CD8 T cells in ankylosing spondylitis. TCRdb called the 5' RACE reads again in MiXCR, with one record for every CDR3 protein. This table holds over 700,000 distinct CDR3 sequences, 15% to 20% found once. The antigens for these receptors are not known. Findings and caveats of the study: Seemingly distinctive of ankylosing spondylitis blood was a TCR beta motif formed by eight highly homologous variants.

The sample taken for sequencing was blood, either unsorted or a sorted T cell fraction (not recorded which). Receptor source: a male donor with ankylosing spondylitis.

This chain joins TRBV14 and TRBJ2-7; no clear D gene. The V end lost 1 base, the J end lost 4 bases, and 8 bases lay between the germline ends. The CDR3 consists of 13 residues. CDR1 is SGHDN and CDR2 is FVKESK in the germline V gene. The CDR3 reads CASSQGTEYEQYF. The DNA for the CDR3 is TGTGCCAGCAGCCAAGGAACGGAATACGAGCAGTACTTC.

This clonotype was recorded a few times. V and J are TRBV5-6 and TRBJ2-2, with 8 bases that match TRBD2. CDR1 and CDR2 (germline): SGHDT, YYEEEE. J was trimmed by 0 bases and V by 0 bases; bases with no gene match: 10. The CDR3 has 19 amino acids. CDR3 nucleotides: TGTGCCAGCAGCTTGGGGGCGCGGGGTAGCGGGGCGAACACCGGGGAGCTGTTTTTT. Encoded protein: CASSLGARGSGANTGELFF.

This chain connects TRBV7-9 to TRBJ2-5; 8 bases align to TRBD2. The CDR3 has 15 residues. In germline, CDR1 is SEHNR, CDR2 FQNEAQ (reference sequence). J was trimmed by 5 bases and V by 1 base; bases with no gene match: 6. This chain's CDR3 is CASSLVDPGGETQYF. Written as DNA, the CDR3 is TGTGCCAGCAGCTTAGTCGACCCGGGAGGGGAGACCCAGTACTTC.

The chain uses TRBV10-3 and TRBJ2-1, with 9 bases aligning to TRBD2. The CDR3 is 14 amino acids. Germline trimming cut 7 bases from V and 3 bases from J; bases unmatched to any gene: 4. From germline, CDR1 is ENHRY and CDR2 SYGVKD. CDR3 amino acids: CAIKTSGLYNEQFF. The CDR3 bases are TGTGCCATCAAGACTAGCGGTCTCTACAATGAGCAGTTCTTC.

This clonotype has a handful of counts. The chain carries TRBV12-3 or TRBV12-4 and TRBJ2-1; the D is unclear. The V and J ends lost 7 bases and 3 bases respectively, with 10 bases between them. The CDR3 is 13 residues long. The CDR3 is CASTRTVYNEQFF. The CDR3 coding sequence is TGTGCCAGCACCAGGACGGTCTACAATGAGCAGTTCTTC.

This clonotype has only a few counts. J is TRBJ1-4 and V is TRBV6-1; 9 nucleotides agree with TRBD1. CDR1 MNHNS and CDR2 SASEGT come from the germline V gene. V trimming: 4 bases; J trimming: 4 bases; junction bases outside the gene matches: 4. This CDR3 region has 15 residues. This CDR3 is CASSGGQGYNEKLFF. DNA of the CDR3: TGTGCCAGCAGTGGTGGACAGGGGTATAATGAAAAACTGTTTTTT.

The CDR3 coding sequence is TGCAGTGCTGGGAGACAGGGGGAGAATCAGCCCCAGCATTTT. This sequence encodes CSAGRQGENQPQHF. V and J are TRBV20-1 and TRBJ1-5; TRBD1 agrees at 9 bases. Trimming at V came to 5 bases and at J to 4 bases, leaving 6 bases not matched to a gene. Germline loops: CDR1 DFQATT, CDR2 SNEGSKA (reference sequence). The CDR3 has 14 amino acids.

A few counts support this clonotype. The rearrangement links TRBV5-4 to TRBJ2-1; a weak D match, TRBD1 (6 bases). Germline V gene lookup returns CDR1 SGHNT and CDR2 YYREEE (reference sequence). The CDR3 runs to 13 residues. The V end was cut by 4 bases, the J end by 7 bases, with 12 bases between. The CDR3 nucleotides are TGTGCCAGCAGCCCAATGGGGGCAAATGAGCAGTTCTTC. Translated, it gives CASSPMGANEQFF.

Only a few counts were recorded for this clonotype. The V call is TRBV28, the J call TRBJ2-1; 11 nucleotides line up with TRBD2. Per the germline V gene, CDR1 is MDHEN and CDR2 is SYDVKM. The CDR3 consists of 17 residues. The J segment lost 9 bases and the V segment lost 4 bases, leaving 14 bases of the junction unmatched. DNA for the CDR3: TGTGCCAGCAGTTCAAAACTAGCGGGAGAATTGTTCGGTGAGCAGTTCTTC. Its translation: CASSSKLAGELFGEQFF.

The J gene is TRBJ2-2, the V gene TRBV5-1; D not certain. The CDR3 length is 16 residues. Germline lookup yields CDR1 SGHRS and CDR2 YFSETQ. V was pared by 2 bases and J by 0 bases, with 11 bases between. The CDR3 DNA reads as TGCGCCAGCAGCTTTCAAGGTACAGCGAACACCGGGGAGCTGTTTTTT. As protein: CASSFQGTANTGELFF. Filled out from reference TRBV5-1 and TRBJ2-2, the complete variable domain reads KAGVTQTPRYLIKTRGQQVTLSCSPISGHRSVSWYQQTPGQGLQFLFEYFSETQRNKGNFPGRFSGRQFSNSRSEMNVSTLELGDSALYLCASSFQGTANTGELFFGEGSRLTVL.